Listed here are 32 T cell receptor beta chains from one sample, sequenced in a study of cytomegalovirus exposure and HLA in healthy donors. PCR was performed using 60 Vbeta and 13 Jbeta primers. Sequenced by immunoSEQ multiplex PCR; TCRdb stores in-frame clones only, minus some. Of over 55,000 clones in the sample, approximately 63% were seen once. Sequenced sample: PBMCs. The receptors stem from a woman in her 50s in good health and CMV-seropositive.

Note on this clone: Other DNA sequences in this sample translate to the same CDR3. This rearrangement joins TRBV5-6 to TRBJ1-5; 10 nucleotides agree with TRBD1. Germline CDR1 is SGHDT and CDR2 is YYEEEE. Trimming took 4 bases from V and 4 from J; bases not matched to a gene: 8. There are 16 residues in the CDR3. CDR3 amino acids: CASSRRDRGGNQPQHF. Here the CDR3 DNA reads TGTGCCAGCAGCCGCCGGGACAGGGGAGGGAATCAGCCCCAGCATTTT.

This chain joins TRBV4-3 and TRBJ2-7; TRBD2 matches 7 bases. Per germline, CDR1 LGHNA and CDR2 YSLEER. The V segment lost 5 bases and the J segment 7 bases; nucleotides outside the gene matches: 8. This CDR3 comprises 13 residues. The CDR3 DNA reads TGCGCCAGCAGCGGTGTCCTGGGAGGGGAGCAGTACTTC. As protein: CASSGVLGGEQYF.

The chain employs TRBV28 and TRBJ1-1; tentatively, D is TRBD1 (5 bases). Germline-derived CDR1 and CDR2 are MDHEN and SYDVKM. V lost 2 bases, J lost 4 bases, and 14 bases lay in between. This CDR3 region has 15 residues. CDR3 region: CASSLERTRSTEAFF. CDR3 sequence (DNA): TGTGCCAGCAGTTTAGAACGGACACGTTCCACTGAAGCTTTCTTT.

This clone was seen a few times. This chain uses TRBV11-2 with TRBJ1-4; D ambiguous. Germline V gene sequence: CDR1 SGHAT, CDR2 FQNNGV. The V gene lost 2 bases and the J gene lost 8 bases, with 9 bases spanning the gap. There are 13 residues in the CDR3. The DNA of the CDR3 is TGTGCCAGCAGCTTACGGCCGGGAGAAAAACTGTTTTTT. Translating gives CASSLRPGEKLFF.

As DNA, the CDR3 is TGTGCCAGCAGCTTTCAGGGTATTGGTAATGAGCAGTTCTTC. This translates into CASSFQGIGNEQFF. This rearrangement joins TRBV11-2 to TRBJ2-1; D is perhaps TRBD1 (5 bases). Trimming took off 3 bases at V and 7 bases at J, with 13 bases between the two ends. Germline V gene sequence: CDR1 SGHAT, CDR2 FQNNGV. The length of the CDR3 is 14 residues. Drawing the rest from reference TRBV11-2 and TRBJ2-1, the complete variable domain is EAGVAQSPRYKIIEKRQSVAFWCNPISGHATLYWYQQILGQGPKLLIQFQNNGVVDDSQLPKDRFSAERLKGVDSTLKIQPAKLEDSAVYLCASSFQGIGNEQFFGPGTRLTVL.

The J gene is TRBJ2-7, the V gene TRBV19; tentatively, D is TRBD1 (5 bases). Germline V gene lookup returns CDR1 LNHDA and CDR2 SQIVND (reference sequence). The CDR3 consists of 14 residues. Trimming stripped 10 bases from V and 3 bases from J, with 19 bases between. CDR3 residues: CATTQQGGNYEQYF. The CDR3, as DNA: TGTGCCACCACCCAGCAGGGTGGAAACTACGAGCAGTACTTC.

The rearrangement joins TRBV6-5 to TRBJ1-1; D remains unclear. The CDR3 is 13 residues long. Germline CDR1 is MNHEY and CDR2 is SVGAGI. Trimming shortened V by 2 bases and J by 1 base, and 5 bases separated the two germline ends. The CDR3 bases are TGTGCCAGCAGTTACGAGGAGAACACTGAAGCTTTCTTT. Its protein product is CASSYEENTEAFF.

This chain links TRBV9 with TRBJ2-6; D is ambiguous. This CDR3 region has 16 residues. Germline loops: CDR1 SGDLS, CDR2 YYNGEE. The V end was cut by 4 bases, the J end by 0 bases, with 11 bases between. CDR3 sequence (DNA): TGTGCCAGCAGCCCGTTACAGAGCTCTGGGGCCAACGTCCTGACTTTC. Translation gives CASSPLQSSGANVLTF.

The chain joins TRBV5-1 to TRBJ1-6; D call uncertain. Looked up from germline, CDR1 is SGHRS and CDR2 is YFSETQ. The CDR3 sequence is 14 residues long. Trimming stripped 4 bases from V and 10 bases from J, with 15 bases between. CDR3 region: CASSVGGLESPLHF. DNA of the CDR3: TGCGCCAGCAGCGTGGGAGGCCTAGAATCACCCCTCCACTTT.

The chain couples TRBV28 to TRBJ1-2; D remains unclear. Looked up from germline, CDR1 is MDHEN and CDR2 is SYDVKM. The CDR3 spans 14 residues. Trimming pared 7 bases from V and 8 bases from J, leaving 20 bases between. This CDR3 reads CASTFFRIGHGYTF. The CDR3 nucleotides read TGTGCCAGCACTTTTTTCCGTATCGGTCACGGCTACACCTTC.

This clone was seen a handful of times. DNA for the CDR3: TGCGCCAGCAGCCAAGATCATCCAAGGACACGCCATTCCTACAATGAGCAGTTCTTC. Translation: CASSQDHPRTRHSYNEQFF. The genes are TRBV4-3 and TRBJ2-1, with D possibly being TRBD1 (5 bases). Trimming pared 0 bases from V and 1 base from J, leaving 19 bases between. CDR3 length equals 19 residues. Germline V gene lookup returns CDR1 LGHNA and CDR2 YSLEER.

The chain links TRBV2 to TRBJ1-5; D unresolved. Germline V gives CDR1 SNHLY, CDR2 FYNNEI. CDR3 size: 19 residues. V was cut by 4 bases and J by 0 bases, with 22 bases left in between. The CDR3 nucleotides are TGTGCCAGCAGTGTTGTCTTTTTCGCACTCTCCTATAGCAATCAGCCCCAGCATTTT. Its translation is CASSVVFFALSYSNQPQHF.

V usage is TRBV2 and J usage is TRBJ2-2, with D perhaps matching TRBD1 (6 bases). This CDR3 has 16 residues. V was shortened by 4 bases and J by 1 base, with 13 bases between the two germline ends. Per the germline V gene, CDR1 is SNHLY and CDR2 is FYNNEI. CDR3 sequence reads: CASSVRKQGNTGELFF. CDR3 sequence (DNA): TGTGCCAGCAGTGTTAGGAAACAGGGGAACACCGGGGAGCTGTTTTTT.

The rearrangement joins TRBV5-1 to TRBJ2-2; 15 bases agree with TRBD2. Germline assignment: CDR1 SGHRS and CDR2 YFSETQ. With V trimmed by 3 bases and J by 6 bases, 3 bases remained unmatched. The CDR3 has 16 amino acids. Written as DNA, the CDR3 is TGCGCCAGCAGCTCGGGGACTAGCGGGGGGTCCGGGGAGCTGTTTTTT. As protein: CASSSGTSGGSGELFF.

As regards this clone: This sample also contains other DNA sequences that code for the same CDR3. The chain has TRBV30 and TRBJ1-1; no definite D call. Trimming removed 0 bases from V and 1 base from J, with 6 bases in between. Per the germline V gene, CDR1 is GTSNPN and CDR2 is SVGIG (reference sequence). The CDR3 runs to 13 residues. In nucleotides, the CDR3 is TGTGCCTGGAGTGTACAGAGGAACACTGAAGCTTTCTTT. This encodes CAWSVQRNTEAFF.

V is TRBV10-3 and J is TRBJ1-6; TRBD1 might be the D (6 bases). Trimming took 2 bases from V and 6 from J, leaving 14 bases between them. The CDR3 length is 16 residues. Looked up from germline, CDR1 is ENHRY and CDR2 is SYGVKD. CDR3 loop: CAISEGAGAGNSPLHF. CDR3 DNA sequence: TGTGCCATCAGTGAGGGAGCGGGGGCAGGTAATTCACCCCTCCACTTT.

The CDR3 DNA reads TGCGCCAGCAGCCAATTCCCTAGCGGGAGCGGAGATACGCAGTATTTT. Translation: CASSQFPSGSGDTQYF. This rearrangement joins TRBV4-1 to TRBJ2-3; 10 bases agree with TRBD2. The germline CDR1 and CDR2 sequences are MGHRA and YSYEKL. V shed 2 bases and J 5 bases; nucleotides not matched to a gene: 7. The CDR3 length is 16 residues.

The chain uses TRBV10-1 and TRBJ2-7, with 8 bases identical to TRBD1. Trimming cost V 3 bases and J 6 bases; bases outside gene matches: 10. This CDR3 has 15 residues. Germline V CDR1 and CDR2: WNHNN, SYGVQD (reference sequence). The CDR3 spells CASSDSTGARSEQYF. CDR3 sequence (DNA): TGCGCCAGCAGTGACTCGACAGGGGCTCGAAGCGAGCAGTACTTC.

This clone was counted at least ten times. V usage is TRBV6-5 and J usage is TRBJ1-1; 7 positions match TRBD1. V lost 4 bases to trimming and J lost 13 bases; unmatched junction nucleotides: 3. The CDR3 contains 10 residues. Looked up from germline, CDR1 is MNHEY and CDR2 is SVGAGI. CDR3 in amino acids: CASSLTGSFF. The CDR3 region has the DNA TGTGCCAGCAGTTTGACAGGGAGTTTCTTT.

This clone was seen once. This chain connects TRBV10-2 to TRBJ1-2; 7 bases fit TRBD1. The CDR3 is 17 residues long. Germline CDR1 WSHSY, CDR2 SAAADI. Trimming took 3 bases from V and 6 from J; bases not matched to a gene: 16. CDR3 nucleotide sequence: TGCGCCAGCAGTGACGGTGGTCAGGGGGGCGTGTACAATGGCTACACCTTC. It yields the protein CASSDGGQGGVYNGYTF.

The table lists this clone with a few counts. This chain connects TRBV28 to TRBJ2-2, with a possible D match to TRBD2 (6 bases). The germline gives CDR1 MDHEN, CDR2 SYDVKM. The CDR3 runs to 14 residues. Trimming removed 10 bases at V and 4 bases at J, with 16 bases between. CDR3 amino acids: CATIRLVATGELFF. The DNA for the CDR3 is TGTGCCACCATCAGACTAGTCGCCACCGGGGAGCTGTTTTTT.

As to this clone: In the same sample, other DNA sequences code for this CDR3. V and J are TRBV10-3 and TRBJ2-1; 11 nucleotides agree with TRBD2. V gave up 4 bases and J gave up 0 bases; unmatched junction bases: 2. The CDR3 runs 16 residues. Per germline, CDR1 ENHRY and CDR2 SYGVKD. In nucleotides, the CDR3 is TGTGCCATCAGTGCCGGACTAGCGGGCTCCTACAATGAGCAGTTCTTC. As protein: CAISAGLAGSYNEQFF.

This chain connects TRBV6-6 to TRBJ2-1, with 11 bases matching TRBD2. V was clipped by 5 bases and J by 4 bases; unmatched bases: 7. The germline V gene encodes CDR1 MNHNY and CDR2 SVGAGI (reference sequence). The CDR3 spans 16 residues. Written as DNA, the CDR3 is TGTGCCAGCAGTCAACGATCTAGCGGGGGGTACAATGAGCAGTTCTTC. Protein: CASSQRSSGGYNEQFF.

The chain combines TRBV10-1 with TRBJ2-2; 7 bases fit TRBD1. CDR3 length: 18 residues. The V segment lost 3 bases and the J segment 5 bases; nucleotides outside the gene matches: 15. Germline lookup yields CDR1 WNHNN and CDR2 SYGVQD (reference sequence). CDR3 sequence: CASSEDRAANLLTGELFF. In nucleotides, the CDR3 is TGCGCCAGCAGTGAAGACAGGGCCGCGAACTTACTGACCGGGGAGCTGTTTTTT.

The chain is built from TRBV5-6 and TRBJ2-3; D possibly corresponds to TRBD2 (5 bases). The V and J ends lost 0 bases and 2 bases respectively, with 13 bases between them. Germline CDR1 reads SGHDT; CDR2 reads YYEEEE. CDR3 length: 16 amino acids. This CDR3 reads CASSLVRDSLTDTQYF. The CDR3 coding sequence is TGTGCCAGCAGCTTGGTGAGGGATTCTCTCACAGATACGCAGTATTTT. The full variable domain, its missing parts supplied by reference TRBV5-6 and TRBJ2-3, is DAGVTQSPTHLIKTRGQQVTLRCSPKSGHDTVSWYQQALGQGPQFIFQYYEEEERQRGNFPDRFSGHQFPNYSSELNVNALLLGDSALYLCASSLVRDSLTDTQYFGPGTRLTVL.

The V call is TRBV11-2, the J call TRBJ2-3; a weak D match, TRBD1 (5 bases). CDR1 SGHAT and CDR2 FQNNGV come from the germline V gene. V lost 7 bases and J lost 5, with 10 bases in between. The CDR3 loop spans 12 amino acids. DNA of the CDR3: TGTGCCAGCACAGGGTTGCGAGATACGCAGTATTTT. Amino acids: CASTGLRDTQYF.

J is TRBJ1-2 and V is TRBV10-3; perhaps TRBD1 as D (6 bases). The ends were cut back, 5 bases at V and 3 bases at J, with 16 bases in the middle. This CDR3 has 15 residues. Germline assignment: CDR1 ENHRY and CDR2 SYGVKD. In nucleotides, the CDR3 is TGTGCCATCAGTCCCCCCACAGGGTCGGACTATGGCTACACCTTC. Protein: CAISPPTGSDYGYTF.

The V and J genes are TRBV14 and TRBJ1-1; a weak D match, TRBD1 (6 bases). The CDR3 contains 15 residues. The V end lost 1 base, the J end lost 1 base, and 10 bases lay between the germline ends. Germline CDR1 reads SGHDN; CDR2 reads FVKESK. The CDR3 spells CASSQGGGRNTEAFF. Here the CDR3 DNA reads TGTGCCAGCAGCCAAGGGGGGGGGCGGAACACTGAAGCTTTCTTT.

The rearrangement uses TRBV18 and TRBJ2-1; tentatively, D is TRBD2 (5 bases). CDR1 KGHSH and CDR2 LQKENI come from the germline V gene. The CDR3 loop spans 14 amino acids. Between the trimmed V and J ends, which lost 0 bases and 2 bases, there was a span of 5 bases. This CDR3 reads CASSPPLAYNEQFF. CDR3 DNA sequence: TGTGCCAGCTCACCACCACTAGCCTACAATGAGCAGTTCTTC.

The V call is TRBV28, the J call TRBJ2-3; 8 bases fit TRBD2. V gave up 1 base and J gave up 5 bases; unmatched junction bases: 11. The CDR3 has 17 amino acids. From germline, CDR1 is MDHEN and CDR2 SYDVKM. DNA for the CDR3: TGTGCCAGCAGTTTATTAAAGTCAGCGGGAGTTGTAGATACGCAGTATTTT. Its translation: CASSLLKSAGVVDTQYF.

The chain is built from TRBV9 and TRBJ1-3; 11 bases line up with TRBD1. The CDR3 contains 16 residues. V dropped 4 bases and J dropped 0; count of bases not matched to a gene: 3. The germline gives CDR1 SGDLS, CDR2 YYNGEE. The CDR3 is CASSLGTGGSGNTIYF. The CDR3 DNA is TGTGCCAGCAGCTTAGGGACAGGGGGCTCTGGAAACACCATATATTTT.

The gene calls are TRBV5-1 and TRBJ2-1, with D tentatively TRBD1 (5 bases). This CDR3 is built from 13 residues. The germline CDR1 and CDR2 sequences are SGHRS and YFSETQ. With 5 bases removed from V and 8 bases from J, the gap between germline ends came to 14 bases. The CDR3 is CASSFAGMDEQFF. CDR3 DNA: TGCGCCAGCAGTTTCGCAGGGATGGATGAGCAGTTCTTC.